The 18 T cell receptor beta chains listed next were all sequenced from one sample in a study of blood T cell repertoires in COVID-19. The protocol was immunoSEQ multiplex PCR, while the TCRdb copy is restricted to in-frame clones and leaves out a portion. This repertoire shows just under 20,000 clones, 70% to 90% found once; its top ten account for around 32%. The sample taken for sequencing was peripheral blood. All receptors come from a human donor with active COVID-19. The donor label of this sample is uncertain.

This chain uses TRBV7-3 with TRBJ2-1, with D perhaps TRBD2 (6 bases). V gave up 4 bases and J gave up 10 bases, with 11 bases separating them. CDR1 and CDR2 from the germline V gene are SGHTA and FQGTGA. There are 12 residues in the CDR3. CDR3 in DNA: TGTGCCAGCAGCTCCCGACTAGAGGAGCAGTTCTTC. Protein product: CASSSRLEEQFF.

In DNA form, the CDR3 reads TGTGCCAGCAGGGCCTCAGGCTCCTACGAGCAGTACTTC. Encoded protein: CASRASGSYEQYF. The chain has TRBV27 and TRBJ2-7; D remains ambiguous. Germline assignment: CDR1 MNHEY and CDR2 SMNVEV (reference sequence). The CDR3 sequence is 13 residues long. Trimming shortened V by 6 bases and J by 0 bases, and 9 bases separated the two germline ends.

The chain links TRBV9 to TRBJ2-5; 7 bases match TRBD2. The J segment lost 9 bases and the V segment lost 4 bases, leaving 15 bases of the junction unmatched. The CDR3 extends over 15 amino acids. CDR1 SGDLS and CDR2 YYNGEE come from the germline V gene. The CDR3 DNA is TGTGCCAGCAGCCTTGGACTAGACGATAGTGCGGCCCAGTACTTC. Translated: CASSLGLDDSAAQYF.

As concerns this clone: Other DNA variants within this sample encode the same CDR3. The V gene is TRBV19, the J gene TRBJ1-4; D gene unclear. V lost 6 bases, J lost 0 bases, and 11 bases lay in between. Germline V gene lookup returns CDR1 LNHDA and CDR2 SQIVND (reference sequence). CDR3 length: 15 residues. Written as DNA, the CDR3 is TGTGCCAGTAGCGAGACATCGGCAACTAATGAAAAACTGTTTTTT. This translates into CASSETSATNEKLFF.

This clone is judged medium-sized (0.01 to 0.1%). The chain couples TRBV3-1 (or the pseudogene TRBV3-2) to TRBJ1-1; a weak D match, TRBD1 (5 bases). In germline, CDR1 is LGHDT, CDR2 YNNKEL (reference sequence). Deletions cut 3 bases from V and 7 bases from J, with 12 bases between. This CDR3 is 13 amino acids long. Written as DNA, the CDR3 is TGTGCCAGCAGCCAGATGGGGGGAGGTGAAGCTTTCTTT. Protein: CASSQMGGGEAFF.

This clone was observed a few times. The V gene is TRBV28, the J gene TRBJ2-1; the D gene is possibly TRBD2 (6 bases). The CDR3 is 14 residues long. Trimming cost V 7 bases and J 5 bases, with 15 bases left between them. CDR1 is MDHEN, CDR2 SYDVKM, per germline. CDR3 protein: CASMGGASNNEQFF. The DNA of the CDR3 is TGTGCCAGCATGGGGGGAGCCAGCAACAATGAGCAGTTCTTC.

The V call is TRBV24-1, the J call TRBJ2-7, with 9 bases that match TRBD1. This CDR3 region has 19 residues. Trimming at V came to 2 bases and at J to 2 bases, leaving 15 bases not matched to a gene. Germline loops: CDR1 KGHDR, CDR2 SFDVKD. CDR3 sequence: CATSDSRDREGHATYEQYF. For the CDR3, the DNA is TGTGCCACCAGTGATTCCCGGGACAGGGAAGGCCATGCGACCTACGAGCAGTACTTC.

The rearrangement joins TRBV5-4 to TRBJ2-7; 7 bases line up with TRBD1. J gave up 5 bases and V 2 bases, and 4 bases lay outside the gene matches. The CDR3 is made up of 13 amino acids. CDR1 SGHNT and CDR2 YYREEE come from the germline V gene (reference sequence). CDR3 sequence reads: CASSFTGVDEQYF. CDR3 DNA: TGTGCCAGCAGCTTTACAGGGGTGGACGAGCAGTACTTC.

The chain links TRBV7-2 to TRBJ2-1; 12 bases are a match to TRBD2. Germline CDR1 is SGHTA and CDR2 is FQGNSA. This CDR3 has 16 amino acids. Unmatched junction bases numbered 6, after V lost 3 bases and J lost 6 bases. CDR3 protein: CASSLTSGSSLNEQFF. In nucleotides, the CDR3 is TGTGCCAGCAGCTTGACTAGCGGGAGCTCTCTCAATGAGCAGTTCTTC.

This sequence joins TRBV5-5 and TRBJ2-5; the D gene is possibly TRBD1 (6 bases). V gave up 4 bases and J gave up 0 bases, with 16 bases separating them. The CDR3 is 16 residues long. Germline V gives CDR1 SGHKS, CDR2 YYEKEE (reference sequence). DNA for the CDR3: TGTGCCAGCAGCGCAGGGACAATAACTTACCAAGAGACCCAGTACTTC. As protein: CASSAGTITYQETQYF.

V usage is TRBV9 and J usage is TRBJ2-7; 7 nucleotides line up with TRBD1. J lost 1 base, V lost 3 bases, and 1 base had no gene match. The length of the CDR3 is 13 residues. Germline lookup yields CDR1 SGDLS and CDR2 YYNGEE. CDR3 region: CASSGGQSYEQYF. In DNA, the CDR3 is TGTGCCAGCAGCGGGGGACAGTCCTACGAGCAGTACTTC.

This chain uses TRBV6-5 with TRBJ1-3; TRBD1 matches 7 bases. The CDR3 spans 15 residues. Germline V gene lookup returns CDR1 MNHEY and CDR2 SVGAGI. The ends lost 5 bases at V and 1 base at J; junction bases unmatched: 5. Here the CDR3 DNA reads TGTGCCAGCAGTCAACAGGGGATATCTGGAAACACCATATATTTT. Amino acids: CASSQQGISGNTIYF.

The chain recombines TRBV19 with TRBJ1-3; no clear D. Trimming left V 3 bases short and J 7 bases short, with 19 bases between. Germline loops: CDR1 LNHDA, CDR2 SQIVND (reference sequence). There are 16 residues in the CDR3. CDR3 in amino acids: CASSMLGRRGTNTIYF. CDR3 sequence (DNA): TGTGCCAGTAGTATGTTGGGCCGACGGGGTACTAACACCATATATTTT.

V usage is TRBV5-1 and J usage is TRBJ2-3; D gene ambiguous. CDR1 and CDR2 (germline): SGHRS, YFSETQ. This CDR3 is 13 amino acids long. Trimming pared 4 bases from V and 0 bases from J, leaving 6 bases between. The DNA for the CDR3 is TGCGCCAGCAGCCGTCGTAGCACAGATACGCAGTATTTT. Translated, it gives CASSRRSTDTQYF.

This chain joins TRBV3-1 (or the pseudogene TRBV3-2) and TRBJ2-7; 7 bases are shared with TRBD2. Losses at the gene ends were 1 base for V and 5 bases for J; bases not matched to a gene: 14. CDR3 length equals 17 residues. Looked up from germline, CDR1 is LGHDT and CDR2 is YNNKEL (reference sequence). The CDR3 is CASSQAEGGVRLHEQYF. The CDR3 bases are TGTGCCAGCAGCCAAGCTGAGGGAGGGGTTCGTCTCCACGAGCAGTACTTC.

The chain has TRBV18 and TRBJ2-1; a possible D gene is TRBD2 (5 bases). Per germline, CDR1 KGHSH and CDR2 LQKENI. Trimming left V 2 bases short and J 4 bases short, with 12 bases between. CDR3 length: 15 amino acids. The CDR3 reads CASSPLRDIYNEQFF. The CDR3 bases are TGTGCCAGCTCACCATTGAGGGATATATACAATGAGCAGTTCTTC. Complete variable domain (other parts from reference TRBV18 and TRBJ2-1): NAGVMQNPRHLVRRRGQEARLRCSPMKGHSHVYWYRQLPEEGLKFMVYLQKENIIDESGMPKERFSAEFPKEGPSILRIQQVVRGDSAAYFCASSPLRDIYNEQFFGPGTRLTVL.

The CDR3: CASSLGTTGNTIYF. The CDR3 DNA is TGTGCCAGCAGCTTAGGGACAACTGGAAACACCATATATTTT. V gene TRBV7-8 combines with J gene TRBJ1-3, with D maybe TRBD1 (5 bases). The CDR3 spans 14 residues. The V and J ends lost 1 base and 2 bases respectively, with 6 bases between them. Germline CDR1 is SGHVS and CDR2 is FQNEAQ. The full variable domain, its missing parts supplied by reference TRBV7-8 and TRBJ1-3, is GAGVSQSPRYKVAKRGQDVALRCDPISGHVSLFWYQQALGQGPEFLTYFQNEAQLDKSGLPSDRFFAERPEGSVSTLKIQRTQQEDSAVYLCASSLGTTGNTIYFGEGSWLTVV.

The chain employs TRBV7-8 and TRBJ2-1; 7 bases are shared with TRBD2. This CDR3 comprises 16 residues. The V gene's germline CDR1 is SGHVS and CDR2 FQNEAQ. Trimming cost V 1 base and J 9 bases; bases outside gene matches: 12. CDR3 in amino acids: CASSLERRGGSGEQFF. The CDR3 DNA reads as TGTGCCAGCAGCTTAGAGAGGCGGGGAGGGAGCGGTGAGCAGTTCTTC.